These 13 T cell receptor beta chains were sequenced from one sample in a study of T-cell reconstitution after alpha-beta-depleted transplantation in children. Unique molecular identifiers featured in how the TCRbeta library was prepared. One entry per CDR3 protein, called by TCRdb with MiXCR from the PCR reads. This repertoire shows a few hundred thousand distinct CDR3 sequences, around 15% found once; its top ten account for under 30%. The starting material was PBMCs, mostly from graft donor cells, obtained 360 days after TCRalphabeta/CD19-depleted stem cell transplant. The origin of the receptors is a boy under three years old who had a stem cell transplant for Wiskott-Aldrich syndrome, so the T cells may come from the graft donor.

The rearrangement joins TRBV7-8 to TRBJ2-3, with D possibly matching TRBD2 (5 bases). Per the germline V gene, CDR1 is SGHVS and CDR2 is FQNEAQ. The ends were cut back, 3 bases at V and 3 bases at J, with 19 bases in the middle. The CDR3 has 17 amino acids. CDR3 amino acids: CASSFWERWGTTDTQYF. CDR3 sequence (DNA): TGTGCCAGCAGCTTTTGGGAGCGGTGGGGTACAACAGATACGCAGTATTTT.

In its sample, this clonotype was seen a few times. In DNA, the CDR3 is TGCGCCAGCAGCCAAGACCCGTGGGGGGGTCGGTACCAAGAGACCCAGTACTTC. This translates into CASSQDPWGGRYQETQYF. This chain joins TRBV4-1 and TRBJ2-5; 7 bases fit TRBD2. Germline CDR1 reads MGHRA; CDR2 reads YSYEKL. J lost 0 bases, V lost 0 bases, and 10 bases had no gene match. The CDR3 runs 18 residues.

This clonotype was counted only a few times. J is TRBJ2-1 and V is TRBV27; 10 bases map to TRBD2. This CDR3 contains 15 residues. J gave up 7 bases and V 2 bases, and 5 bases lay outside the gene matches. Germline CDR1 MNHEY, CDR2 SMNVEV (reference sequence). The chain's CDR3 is CASSLGAGGRNEQFF. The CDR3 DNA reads TGTGCCAGCAGTTTAGGAGCGGGGGGGAGAAATGAGCAGTTCTTC.

The CDR3 DNA reads as TGCAGCGCAATGGGCAGGTTATTACAAGAGACCCAGTACTTC. This translates into CSAMGRLLQETQYF. This chain connects TRBV29-1 to TRBJ2-5; no firm D call. The CDR3 consists of 14 residues. Germline V gene sequence: CDR1 SQVTM, CDR2 ANQGSEA. Trimming pared 7 bases from V and 2 bases from J, leaving 17 bases between.

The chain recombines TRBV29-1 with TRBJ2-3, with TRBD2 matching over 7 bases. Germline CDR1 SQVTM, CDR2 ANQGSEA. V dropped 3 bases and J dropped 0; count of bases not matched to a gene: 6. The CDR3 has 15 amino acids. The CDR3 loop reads CSVDILRESTDTQYF. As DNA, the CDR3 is TGCAGCGTTGATATTCTGCGGGAGAGCACAGATACGCAGTATTTT.

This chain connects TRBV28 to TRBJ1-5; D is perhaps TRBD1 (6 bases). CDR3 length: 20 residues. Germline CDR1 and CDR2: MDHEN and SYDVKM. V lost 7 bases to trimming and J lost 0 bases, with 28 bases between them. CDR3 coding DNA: TGTGCCAGCACCCCGGGGTTTAGTTGGAGTTGGGGGCATAGCAATCAGCCCCAGCATTTT. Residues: CASTPGFSWSWGHSNQPQHF.

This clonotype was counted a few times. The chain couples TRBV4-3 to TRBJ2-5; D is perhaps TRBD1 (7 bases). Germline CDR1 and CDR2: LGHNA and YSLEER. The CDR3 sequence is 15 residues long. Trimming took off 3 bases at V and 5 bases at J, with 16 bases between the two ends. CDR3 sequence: CASSHRQGGEETQYF. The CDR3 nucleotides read TGCGCCAGCAGCCACCGACAGGGAGGAGAGGAGACCCAGTACTTC.

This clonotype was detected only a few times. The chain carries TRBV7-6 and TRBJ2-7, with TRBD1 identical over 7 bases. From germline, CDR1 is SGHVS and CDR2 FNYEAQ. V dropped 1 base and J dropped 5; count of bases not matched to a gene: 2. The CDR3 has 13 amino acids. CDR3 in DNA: TGTGCCAGCAGCTTAGACAGGGGTCACGAGCAGTACTTC. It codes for CASSLDRGHEQYF.

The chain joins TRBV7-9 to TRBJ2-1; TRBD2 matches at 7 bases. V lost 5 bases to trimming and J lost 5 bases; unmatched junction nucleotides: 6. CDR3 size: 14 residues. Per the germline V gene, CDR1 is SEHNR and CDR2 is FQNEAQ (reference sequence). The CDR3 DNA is TGTGCCAGCAGCCGCAGACTAGCTGACAATGAGCAGTTCTTC. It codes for CASSRRLADNEQFF.

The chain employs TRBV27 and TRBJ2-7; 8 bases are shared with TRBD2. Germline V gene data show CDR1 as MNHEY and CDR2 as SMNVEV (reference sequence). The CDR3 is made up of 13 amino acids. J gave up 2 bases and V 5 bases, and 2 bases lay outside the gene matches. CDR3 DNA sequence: TGTGCCAGCAGTAGCGGGAGCCCCTACGAGCAGTACTTC. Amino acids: CASSSGSPYEQYF.

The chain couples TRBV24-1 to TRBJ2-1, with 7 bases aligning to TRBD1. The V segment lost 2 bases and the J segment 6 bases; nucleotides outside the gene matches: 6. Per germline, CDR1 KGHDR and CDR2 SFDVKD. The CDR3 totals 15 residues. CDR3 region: CATSDWPGQSNEQFF. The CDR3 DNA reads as TGTGCCACCAGTGATTGGCCGGGACAGTCCAATGAGCAGTTCTTC.

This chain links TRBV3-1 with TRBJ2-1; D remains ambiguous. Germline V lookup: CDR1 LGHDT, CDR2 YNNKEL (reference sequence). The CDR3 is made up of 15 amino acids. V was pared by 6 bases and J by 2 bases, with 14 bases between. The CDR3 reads CASSQIRETYNEQFF. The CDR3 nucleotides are TGTGCCAGCAGTCAGATTCGTGAAACCTACAATGAGCAGTTCTTC.

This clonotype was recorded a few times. CDR3 sequence reads: CASSLGQDHSNQPQHF. CDR3 DNA: TGTGCCAGCAGCTTGGGGCAGGATCATAGCAATCAGCCCCAGCATTTT. This rearrangement joins TRBV7-8 to TRBJ1-5; weak D call: TRBD1 (5 bases). Germline CDR1 SGHVS, CDR2 FQNEAQ. The CDR3 loop spans 16 amino acids. V gave up 3 bases and J gave up 0 bases, with 12 bases separating them.